A selection of T cell receptor beta chains follows, all from one sample in a study of post-analysis software for immune sequencing data. Each CDR3 protein is one row after TCRdb ran MiXCR on the PCR reads. The sample holds about 400,000 distinct CDR3 sequences, roughly 35% seen once. Material for sequencing was blood. Receptor source: a girl aged 5 to 17 with multiple sclerosis. CDR3s include the opening cysteine and the closing phenylalanine or tryptophan. The order of the fields is clone size, J gene, V gene, D gene, CDR3 DNA, CDR3 protein. D genes are given only for firm matches. Expanded clones get a size class; other rows say once, few or many, or leave the size out.

-,TRBJ2-7,TRBV20-1,-,TGCAGTGCTAGAGATCCTAGGGGCCCCTACGAGCAGTACTTC,CSARDPRGPYEQYF
-,TRBJ2-5,TRBV4-1,-,TGCGCCAGCAGCCAAAACAGGCTCCTTCCGCAAGAGACCCAGTACTTC,CASSQNRLLPQETQYF
few,TRBJ1-2,TRBV11-2,-,TGTGCCAGCAGCTTAGAAACAGTCTATGGCTACACCTTC,CASSLETVYGYTF
few,TRBJ2-7,TRBV28,TRBD1,TGTGCCAGCAGTTCCCCGGGACAGGGGGCCTACGAGCAGTACTTC,CASSSPGQGAYEQYF
-,TRBJ2-3,TRBV12-3/TRBV12-4,-,TGTGCCAGCAGTCTCATTCCGGAGGGCACAGATACGCAGTATTTT,CASSLIPEGTDTQYF
-,TRBJ2-6,TRBV20-1,-,TGCAGTGCTCATCCCTTCCCTGGGGCCAACGTCCTGACTTTC,CSAHPFPGANVLTF
many,TRBJ2-4,TRBV6-5,TRBD1,TGTGCCAGCAGTAGGACAGGGTTAAACATTCAGTACTTC,CASSRTGLNIQYF
-,TRBJ2-3,TRBV7-3,TRBD1,TGTGCCAGCAGCTTAAACCCCGGACAGGGGGATGCGCAGTATTTT,CASSLNPGQGDAQYF
few,TRBJ1-2,TRBV12-3/TRBV12-4,-,TGTGCCAGCAGTTTATTCCCCGGACCCGCGAACTTATATGGCTACACCTTC,CASSLFPGPANLYGYTF
few,TRBJ1-4,TRBV6-4,-,TGTGCCAGCAGTGAATCCTACAGGGAAGAAAAACTGTTTTTT,CASSESYREEKLFF
-,TRBJ2-7,TRBV4-1,-,TGCGCCAGCAGCGTAGGGGTAAGCTCCTACAATGAGCAGTACTTC,CASSVGVSSYNEQYF
-,TRBJ1-1,TRBV4-1,TRBD1,TGCGCCAGCAGCCACCTAGGACAGGGGGCAGCGTACACTGAAGCTTTCTTT,CASSHLGQGAAYTEAFF
-,TRBJ2-1,TRBV28,-,TGTGCCAGCAGTTCCCTGGGCCGCCATGAGCAGTTCTTC,CASSSLGRHEQFF
-,TRBJ2-4,TRBV27,-,TGTGCCATCCTCAGGGAGCTTAGGGCCAAAAACATTCAGTACTTC,CAILRELRAKNIQYF
-,TRBJ1-4,TRBV5-5,TRBD1,TGTGCCAGCAGCCTGACAGGGATACGTAATGAAAAACGGTTTTTT,CASSLTGIRNEKRFF
-,TRBJ1-1,TRBV25-1,-,TGTGCCAGCAAGGTAGACACTGAAGCTTTCTTT,CASKVDTEAFF
few,TRBJ2-5,TRBV12-3/TRBV12-4,TRBD1,TGTGCCAGCAGTTTCCAGGCAGGGGGCTTGGAGACCCAGTACTTC,CASSFQAGGLETQYF
-,TRBJ2-1,TRBV10-3,-,TGTGCCATCGGCCTGTCTTACAATGAGCAGTTCTTC,CAIGLSYNEQFF
few,TRBJ1-5,TRBV20-1,TRBD1,TGCAGTGCCGTCCCGGGACAGGGAAAACAGCCCCAGCATTTT,CSAVPGQGKQPQHF